Following are 18 T cell receptor beta chains from one sample sequenced in a study of OX40 agonist ivuxolimab in advanced cancers. Here immunoSEQ multiplex PCR was the method, and the copy in TCRdb shows in-frame clones only, minus some. This table has over 55,000 clones, 65% to 90% appearing once. Sequenced material: CD4+ or CD8+ T cells sorted from blood, taken in a trial of the OX40 agonist ivuxolimab. Receptors originate from an adult with an advanced solid tumor such as melanoma, head and neck, liver or kidney cancer.

The genes are TRBV6-5 and TRBJ2-3; TRBD1 or TRBD2 may be the D gene (5 bases each). The CDR3 runs 11 residues. Germline values: CDR1 MNHEY, CDR2 SVGAGI. Trimming shortened V by 4 bases and J by 6 bases, and 5 bases separated the two germline ends. The CDR3 sequence: CASSWGDTQYF. The CDR3 DNA reads as TGTGCCAGCAGTTGGGGGGATACGCAGTATTTT.

J is TRBJ2-3 and V is TRBV7-3; no clear D. The CDR3 consists of 14 residues. Germline V gene sequence: CDR1 SGHTA, CDR2 FQGTGA. The V gene lost 1 base and the J gene lost 4 bases, with 9 bases spanning the gap. The CDR3 sequence is CASSLMSGADTQYF. The CDR3 bases are TGTGCCAGCAGCTTAATGAGTGGAGCAGATACGCAGTATTTT.

The chain is built from TRBV21-1 and TRBJ2-7; the table's D gene call, TRBD1, was not cross checked with the DNA. TRBV21-1 is a listed pseudogene. This CDR3 has 15 residues. This CDR3 reads CASSKGQVGHYEQYF. Here the CDR3 DNA reads TGTGCCAGCAGCAAAGGACAGGTCGGACACTACGAGCAGTACTTC.

The rearrangement joins TRBV7-2 to TRBJ1-2, with no clear D. This CDR3 is 15 amino acids long. V lost 0 bases and J 0 bases, leaving 8 bases between the germline ends. Germline V lookup: CDR1 SGHTA, CDR2 FQGNSA. The chain's CDR3 is CASSLAGGTNYGYTF. The CDR3 DNA sequence: TGTGCCAGCAGCTTAGCGGGCGGTACTAACTATGGCTACACCTTC.

This rearrangement joins TRBV19 to TRBJ1-1, with a possible D match to TRBD1 (5 bases). Deletions cut 3 bases from V and 4 bases from J, with 12 bases between. This CDR3 has 14 amino acids. CDR1 and CDR2 (germline): LNHDA, SQIVND (reference sequence). The CDR3 DNA reads TGTGCCAGTAGTATGAGAGGGGCCCTCACTGAAGCTTTCTTT. Translating gives CASSMRGALTEAFF.

This clone was found once. The chain is built from TRBV5-4 and TRBJ1-2; 7 bases are a match to TRBD1. Germline-derived CDR1 and CDR2 are SGHNT and YYREEE (reference sequence). The CDR3 loop spans 13 amino acids. Unmatched junction bases numbered 10, after V lost 10 bases and J lost 4 bases. The DNA for the CDR3 is TGTGCCTCTCAACGGGGACAGACCTATGGCTACACCTTC. This gives the protein CASQRGQTYGYTF.

This clone was observed a few times. V and J are TRBV7-2 and TRBJ2-2; D is ambiguous. CDR3 length: 16 residues. Trimming removed 4 bases from V and 2 bases from J, with 14 bases in between. Germline loops: CDR1 SGHTA, CDR2 FQGNSA. The CDR3 coding sequence is TGTGCCAGCAGCTCCCGTGGCACTTTTAACACCGGGGAGCTGTTTTTT. Amino acid sequence: CASSSRGTFNTGELFF.

This chain connects TRBV10-1 to TRBJ2-3; no firm D call. Germline-derived CDR1 and CDR2 are WNHNN and SYGVQD (reference sequence). The V gene lost 4 bases and the J gene lost 5 bases, with 16 bases spanning the gap. This CDR3 comprises 15 residues. CDR3 DNA sequence: TGCGCCAGCAGTGGAAGACGGATTGATGGAGATACGCAGTATTTT. This encodes CASSGRRIDGDTQYF.

The chain is built from TRBV4-3 and TRBJ1-1; D might be TRBD1 (5 bases). Between the trimmed V and J ends, which lost 4 bases and 4 bases, there was a span of 16 bases. The CDR3 runs 15 residues. In germline, CDR1 is LGHNA, CDR2 YSLEER. The CDR3 DNA sequence: TGCGCCAGCAGCCGCGAAAGGGGTAGTACCACTGAAGCTTTCTTT. Translating it yields CASSRERGSTTEAFF.

The rearrangement uses TRBV9 and TRBJ2-1; D gene ambiguous. CDR1 is SGDLS, CDR2 YYNGEE, per germline. With 0 bases removed from V and 6 bases from J, the gap between germline ends came to 13 bases. This CDR3 is 15 amino acids long. DNA of the CDR3: TGTGCCAGCAGCGTAGCTACCTTAGGCGCCAATGAGCAGTTCTTC. Protein sequence: CASSVATLGANEQFF.

This clone showed up just once. The chain couples TRBV27 to TRBJ2-3, with a tentative D call TRBD2 (6 bases). The V end lost 7 bases, the J end lost 3 bases, and 17 bases lay between the germline ends. The CDR3 consists of 15 residues. Germline V gene lookup returns CDR1 MNHEY and CDR2 SMNVEV (reference sequence). CDR3: CASTSGARGTDTQYF. CDR3 DNA: TGTGCCAGCACTTCCGGGGCCCGGGGGACAGATACGCAGTATTTT.

The chain links TRBV7-9 to TRBJ2-1; D tentatively reads TRBD1 or TRBD2 (5 bases each). V lost 4 bases and J lost 12, with 13 bases in between. Germline lookup yields CDR1 SEHNR and CDR2 FQNEAQ (reference sequence). There are 12 residues in the CDR3. CDR3 protein: CASSSGTLGQFF. The CDR3, as DNA: TGTGCCAGCAGCTCCGGGACCCTCGGGCAGTTCTTC.

The rearrangement links TRBV4-1 to TRBJ1-2; 7 bases fit TRBD1. The CDR3 is 17 residues long. The V and J ends lost 0 bases and 3 bases, in that order; junction bases with no gene match: 10. Germline V CDR1 and CDR2: MGHRA, YSYEKL. The CDR3 protein is CASSQDGGRGFDYGYTF. CDR3 coding DNA: TGCGCCAGCAGCCAAGATGGAGGCAGGGGGTTTGACTATGGCTACACCTTC.

This clone appeared a few times. The V and J genes are TRBV18 and TRBJ2-7, with D tentatively TRBD1 or TRBD2 (5 bases each). This CDR3 contains 15 residues. Trimming shortened V by 5 bases and J by 4 bases, and 18 bases separated the two germline ends. Germline CDR1 is KGHSH and CDR2 is LQKENI. The CDR3 here is CASSATGTPNYEQYF. In nucleotides, the CDR3 is TGTGCCAGCTCAGCAACCGGGACCCCGAATTACGAGCAGTACTTC.

This chain uses TRBV30 with TRBJ2-4; D remains ambiguous. Germline CDR1 is GTSNPN and CDR2 is SVGIG (reference sequence). V dropped 0 bases and J dropped 0 bases, with 15 bases sitting between them. CDR3 length equals 17 residues. The CDR3 region is CAWSVPRGLLAKNIQYF. The CDR3 nucleotides are TGTGCCTGGAGTGTACCTAGAGGCCTACTAGCCAAAAACATTCAGTACTTC.

CDR3 in DNA: TGTGCCAGCAGCTTATTGTTCCGGGAGACCCAGTACTTC. Amino acids: CASSLLFRETQYF. The V and J genes are TRBV7-9 and TRBJ2-5; no clear D gene. This CDR3 has 13 amino acids. With 2 bases removed from V and 5 bases from J, the gap between germline ends came to 9 bases. The germline CDR1 and CDR2 sequences are SEHNR and FQNEAQ (reference sequence).

V gene TRBV7-2 combines with J gene TRBJ2-3; perhaps TRBD2 as D (5 bases). This CDR3 is 16 amino acids long. Trimming took 1 base from V and 5 from J, leaving 16 bases between them. Germline V gives CDR1 SGHTA, CDR2 FQGNSA. The CDR3 DNA sequence: TGTGCCAGCAGCTTAGTAGGTCTCCTGGGAGAAGATACGCAGTATTTT. Encoded protein: CASSLVGLLGEDTQYF.

This clone was counted only a few times. The chain couples TRBV2 to TRBJ2-3; no clear D. The germline V gene encodes CDR1 SNHLY and CDR2 FYNNEI. V lost 6 bases and J lost 4, with 5 bases in between. The CDR3 is 11 residues long. The CDR3 is CASRVADTQYF. CDR3 coding DNA: TGTGCCAGCAGGGTCGCAGATACGCAGTATTTT.